This entry lists 16 T cell receptor beta chains sequenced from one sample in a study of OX40 agonist ivuxolimab in advanced cancers. Receptor amplification or capture employed the immunoSEQ multiplex PCR assay. In TCRdb, the immuneACCESS table is reduced to in-frame sequences with V and J assigned. These tables do not hold every clone; where another copy was compared, an unresolved V gene accounts for under half, and the others remain unexplained. The sample includes tens of thousands of clones, with roughly 88% observed a single time. The ten largest clones capture 1.1% of the sample. The starting material was CD4+ or CD8+ T cells sorted from blood, obtained in a trial of the OX40 agonist ivuxolimab. These receptors came from an adult with an advanced solid tumor such as melanoma, head and neck, liver or kidney cancer.

The CDR3 region has the DNA TGTGCCAGCAGCTTGTTTCAGGGAAGTCAGCCCCAGCATTTT. Translated, it gives CASSLFQGSQPQHF. The chain links TRBV5-6 to TRBJ1-5, with a possible D match to TRBD1 (5 bases). The germline V gene has CDR1 SGHDT and CDR2 YYEEEE. V was cut by 1 base and J by 6 bases, with 11 bases left in between. CDR3 length equals 14 residues.

The chain couples TRBV5-1 to TRBJ2-4, with 9 positions matching TRBD1. CDR1 is SGHRS, CDR2 YFSETQ, per germline. After removal of 3 bases from V and 0 bases from J, the junction contained 7 bases not matched to a gene. CDR3 length equals 17 residues. The chain's CDR3 is CASSYGGQGIAKNIQYF. Written as DNA, the CDR3 is TGCGCCAGCAGCTACGGGGGACAGGGCATAGCCAAAAACATTCAGTACTTC.

J is TRBJ1-1 and V is TRBV7-9; no clear D. CDR1 SEHNR and CDR2 FQNEAQ come from the germline V gene (reference sequence). The ends were cut back, 6 bases at V and 1 base at J, with 12 bases in the middle. The CDR3 runs to 14 residues. The CDR3 DNA reads as TGTGCCAGCAGTGTGGACCGGTCGAACACTGAAGCTTTCTTT. This gives the protein CASSVDRSNTEAFF.

This clone was found once. J is TRBJ2-7 and V is TRBV6-1, with D perhaps TRBD1 (5 bases). Germline values: CDR1 MNHNS, CDR2 SASEGT. CDR3 size: 14 residues. V was pared by 4 bases and J by 8 bases, with 18 bases between. In DNA, the CDR3 is TGTGCCAGCAGTGTAGGACAAGCCTTTATGCAGCAGTACTTC. It yields the protein CASSVGQAFMQQYF.

V and J are TRBV21-1 and TRBJ1-1; TRBD1 is taken as the D call from the table, unchecked against the DNA. TRBV21-1 corresponds to a pseudogene. The CDR3 runs to 17 residues. CDR3 protein: CASSKVRQGETNTEAFF. The CDR3 nucleotides read TGTGCCAGCAGCAAAGTCCGGCAGGGGGAGACGAACACTGAAGCTTTCTTT.

This chain connects TRBV6-5 to TRBJ2-3; D ambiguous. The length of the CDR3 is 15 residues. V was trimmed by 6 bases and J by 1 base, leaving 14 bases between them. In germline, CDR1 is MNHEY, CDR2 SVGAGI. CDR3 sequence (DNA): TGTGCCAGCAGCAACAGAGGTTCTGGCACAGATACGCAGTATTTT. Its protein is CASSNRGSGTDTQYF.

The chain carries TRBV7-2 and TRBJ1-4; D unclear. V was pared by 6 bases and J by 4 bases, with 12 bases between. There are 14 residues in the CDR3. The germline gives CDR1 SGHTA, CDR2 FQGNSA. In DNA form, the CDR3 reads TGTGCCAGCAGACTTACAGCGAATAATGAAAAACTGTTTTTT. Translating it yields CASRLTANNEKLFF.

The chain links TRBV5-5 to TRBJ1-6, with no clear D. V was shortened by 2 bases and J by 0 bases, with 12 bases between the two germline ends. Germline V lookup: CDR1 SGHKS, CDR2 YYEKEE (reference sequence). This CDR3 has 17 residues. The CDR3 loop reads CASSLSLMSSYNSPLHF. As DNA, the CDR3 is TGTGCCAGCAGCTTATCCTTGATGAGCTCCTATAATTCACCCCTCCACTTT.

A single count supports this clone. The V gene is TRBV6-4, the J gene TRBJ2-2; TRBD1 is a possible D gene (6 bases). The CDR3 has 15 amino acids. CDR1 MRHNA and CDR2 SNTAGT come from the germline V gene. Deletions cut 1 base from V and 5 bases from J, with 11 bases between. The CDR3, as DNA: TGTGCCAGCAGTGACTTGCGCAGGGGAACCGGGGAGCTGTTTTTT. It codes for CASSDLRRGTGELFF.

The J gene is TRBJ1-6, the V gene TRBV9; 7 bases map to TRBD1. Germline V gene sequence: CDR1 SGDLS, CDR2 YYNGEE. The CDR3 runs to 15 residues. V trimming: 4 bases; J trimming: 7 bases; junction bases outside the gene matches: 8. The CDR3 DNA reads TGTGCCAGCAGCACGCGACAGGGCCGCAATTCACCCCTCCACTTT. Encoded protein: CASSTRQGRNSPLHF.

This clone was seen a few times. The chain combines TRBV6-4 with TRBJ1-4; the D gene is possibly TRBD1 (5 bases). V was cut by 10 bases and J by 0 bases, with 18 bases left in between. Per germline, CDR1 MRHNA and CDR2 SNTAGT. This CDR3 is 16 amino acids long. The CDR3 reads CAIRPGTATTNEKLFF. The CDR3 nucleotides are TGTGCCATCCGACCCGGGACGGCCACAACTAATGAAAAACTGTTTTTT.

This chain uses TRBV6-6 with TRBJ1-2; TRBD1 agrees at 10 bases. The V gene's germline CDR1 is MNHNY and CDR2 SVGAGI (reference sequence). The CDR3 consists of 15 residues. V lost 0 bases to trimming and J lost 5 bases; unmatched junction nucleotides: 3. This CDR3 is CASSYSGQGGYGYTF. The CDR3 region has the DNA TGTGCCAGCAGTTACTCTGGACAGGGGGGATATGGCTACACCTTC.

This clone was recorded a few times. The rearrangement uses TRBV19 and TRBJ2-2; D perhaps matches TRBD1 (6 bases). The CDR3 sequence is 15 residues long. The V and J ends lost 6 bases and 0 bases respectively, with 11 bases between them. Germline V lookup: CDR1 LNHDA, CDR2 SQIVND (reference sequence). The CDR3 spells CASSRQATNTGELFF. In DNA form, the CDR3 reads TGTGCCAGTAGCCGACAGGCTACGAACACCGGGGAGCTGTTTTTT.

Here the CDR3 DNA reads TGTGCCAGCTGGGGGGGACAGGGGGTCCTAGGAACCGGGGAGCTGTTTTTT. Its protein product is CASWGGQGVLGTGELFF. The rearrangement uses TRBV5-6 and TRBJ2-2; 11 bases fit TRBD1. CDR3 length: 17 amino acids. The germline CDR1 and CDR2 sequences are SGHDT and YYEEEE. The V gene end was trimmed by 7 bases and the J gene end by 5 bases; junction bases not matched to a gene: 13.

This clone has more than one count but fewer than ten. The V call is TRBV18, the J call TRBJ2-1; TRBD1 matches at 7 bases. The CDR3 contains 13 residues. J was trimmed by 6 bases and V by 4 bases; bases with no gene match: 3. From germline, CDR1 is KGHSH and CDR2 LQKENI. The CDR3 spells CASSQGTVNEQFF. The CDR3, as DNA: TGTGCCAGCTCACAGGGGACAGTCAATGAGCAGTTCTTC.

This clone has a handful of counts. The rearrangement uses TRBV10-3 and TRBJ2-7; D is possibly TRBD1 (6 bases). Germline V gives CDR1 ENHRY, CDR2 SYGVKD. This CDR3 has 12 residues. Between the trimmed V and J ends, which lost 4 bases and 3 bases, there was a span of 7 bases. This CDR3 reads CAISGQDYEQYF. The CDR3 coding sequence is TGTGCCATCAGTGGACAGGACTACGAGCAGTACTTC.